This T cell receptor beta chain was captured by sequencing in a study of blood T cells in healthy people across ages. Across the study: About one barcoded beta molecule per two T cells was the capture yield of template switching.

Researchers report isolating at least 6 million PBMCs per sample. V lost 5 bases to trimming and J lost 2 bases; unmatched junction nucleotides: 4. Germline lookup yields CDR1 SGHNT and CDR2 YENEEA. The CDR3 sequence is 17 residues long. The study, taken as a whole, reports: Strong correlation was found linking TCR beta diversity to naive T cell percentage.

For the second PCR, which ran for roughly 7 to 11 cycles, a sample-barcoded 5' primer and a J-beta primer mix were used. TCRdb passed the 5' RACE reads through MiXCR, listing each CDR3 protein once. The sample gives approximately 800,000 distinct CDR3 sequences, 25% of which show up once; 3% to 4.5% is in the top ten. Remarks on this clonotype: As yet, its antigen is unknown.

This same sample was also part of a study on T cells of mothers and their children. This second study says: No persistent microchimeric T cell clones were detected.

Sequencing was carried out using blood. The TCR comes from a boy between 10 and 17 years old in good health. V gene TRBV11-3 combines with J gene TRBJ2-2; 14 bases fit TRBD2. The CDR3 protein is CASSTTSGGENTGELFF. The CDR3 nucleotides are TGTGCCAGCAGCACGACTAGCGGGGGGGAAAACACCGGGGAGCTGTTTTTT.